This T cell receptor beta chain appears in the sequencing data of a study of sequential checkpoint blockade in melanoma. Study details: Patients were randomized 1:1 to nivolumab-then-ipilimumab or ipilimumab-then-nivolumab first-line.

The repertoire was sequenced with immunoSEQ multiplex PCR; TCRdb's copy has only in-frame clones and lacks some. Of 13,000 to 15,000 clones listed, around 69% are singletons. The CDR3 has 14 amino acids. The germline V gene encodes CDR1 GTSNPN and CDR2 SVGIG (reference sequence). Losses at the gene ends were 1 base for V and 8 bases for J; bases not matched to a gene: 8. Treatment reported: randomized to nivolumab then ipilimumab (arm A) or the reverse (arm B). None of the patients previously received DNA-damaging chemotherapy. From thawed PBMCs, live CD3+CD8+ cells negative for CD19 and CD56 were sorted.

Specimen: CD8+ T cells sorted from blood (inferred from file names), collected from a patient given nivolumab and ipilimumab in sequence. The TCR sequence derives from a human donor with melanoma. The J gene is TRBJ2-1, the V gene TRBV30, with TRBD2 matching over 7 bases. The CDR3 loop reads CAWSEAGRGDEQFF. CDR3 DNA sequence: TGTGCCTGGAGTGAAGCGGGAAGAGGAGATGAGCAGTTCTTC.